Each of the 17 T cell receptor beta chains below was sequenced from the same sample in a study of blood T cell repertoires in COVID-19 (dated by TCRdb to about 2020). Libraries came from the immunoSEQ multiplex PCR assay. This is the immuneACCESS table as TCRdb keeps it, with only in-frame sequences that have V and J called. A part of the clones is gone; compared with another copy, unresolved V genes explain less than half, and the rest is unexplained. The sample profile shows over 200,000 clones; roughly 86% of them were found once. The ten largest clones take up 3% to 3.5% of the sample. Sequenced input: peripheral blood. These receptors all come from a woman in her thirties who had recovered from COVID-19.

The V call is TRBV2, the J call TRBJ1-2; 7 bases are shared with TRBD1. Trimming removed 3 bases from V and 3 bases from J; junction bases left unmatched: 7. Germline V gene data show CDR1 as SNHLY and CDR2 as FYNNEI. This CDR3 comprises 15 residues. The CDR3 here is CASSEVGQTYYGYTF. The CDR3 DNA reads as TGTGCCAGCAGTGAGGTGGGACAGACTTACTATGGCTACACCTTC.

The chain recombines TRBV4-1 with TRBJ2-5; 11 bases match TRBD2. Trimming cost V 2 bases and J 5 bases; bases outside gene matches: 7. Germline CDR1 MGHRA, CDR2 YSYEKL. This CDR3 has 16 residues. The CDR3 coding sequence is TGCGCCAGCAGCCAATTCCTTAGCGGGGGGGCGGAGACCCAGTACTTC. Translating it yields CASSQFLSGGAETQYF.

The chain has TRBV29-1 and TRBJ1-1, with D tentatively TRBD1 (5 bases). Germline loops: CDR1 SQVTM, CDR2 ANQGSEA. The V gene lost 0 bases and the J gene lost 7 bases, with 12 bases spanning the gap. The CDR3 extends over 13 amino acids. DNA for the CDR3: TGCAGCGTTGAAGACCTGACAGTAGGTGAAGCTTTCTTT. Its translation is CSVEDLTVGEAFF.

The chain uses TRBV4-1 and TRBJ2-7, with 8 bases matching TRBD2. Germline-derived CDR1 and CDR2 are MGHRA and YSYEKL. Trimming took 0 bases from V and 3 from J; bases not matched to a gene: 7. The CDR3 consists of 16 residues. CDR3 coding DNA: TGCGCCAGCAGCCAAGATCTGGCCGGGGGGGACTACGAGCAGTACTTC. This gives the protein CASSQDLAGGDYEQYF.

The V and J genes are TRBV4-2 and TRBJ2-2, with 9 bases matching TRBD1. Germline trimming cut 4 bases from V and 4 bases from J; bases unmatched to any gene: 1. CDR1 and CDR2 (germline): LGHNA, YNFKEQ. The CDR3 loop spans 14 amino acids. The CDR3 here is CASSRQGGTGELFF. The CDR3 nucleotides are TGTGCCAGCAGCCGACAGGGGGGCACCGGGGAGCTGTTTTTT.

Note on this clone: Other nucleotide sequences from this sample produce the same CDR3. J is TRBJ2-7 and V is TRBV6-5, with a possible D match to TRBD1 (7 bases). CDR3 length equals 15 residues. Germline V gene data show CDR1 as MNHEY and CDR2 as SVGAGI. V lost 0 bases and J 4 bases, leaving 13 bases between the germline ends. The CDR3 DNA reads as TGTGCCAGCAGTTACTCGCCGCAGGGGGGTTACGAGCAGTACTTC. Translated: CASSYSPQGGYEQYF.

This chain joins TRBV5-1 and TRBJ2-7, with 7 bases aligning to TRBD1. CDR1 SGHRS and CDR2 YFSETQ come from the germline V gene. Trimming took 4 bases from V and 7 from J; bases not matched to a gene: 14. The CDR3 is 15 amino acids. CDR3 loop: CASSILGTAVREQYF. CDR3 nucleotide sequence: TGCGCCAGCAGCATCCTCGGGACAGCAGTGCGAGAGCAGTACTTC.

The V and J genes are TRBV10-1 and TRBJ1-2; 12 positions match TRBD1. The CDR3 spans 15 residues. Germline V gene sequence: CDR1 WNHNN, CDR2 SYGVQD (reference sequence). Losses at the gene ends were 4 bases for V and 6 bases for J; bases not matched to a gene: 6. The CDR3 DNA sequence: TGCGCCAGCAGTGTGAGGGGACAGGGGGCAGATGGCTACACCTTC. Residues: CASSVRGQGADGYTF.

The J gene is TRBJ2-1, the V gene TRBV29-1; D may be TRBD2 (5 bases). CDR3 length: 14 residues. V lost 7 bases, J lost 12 bases, and 25 bases lay in between. CDR1 is SQVTM, CDR2 ANQGSEA, per germline. The CDR3 here is CSAAVSGVEGSQFF. The CDR3 nucleotides read TGCAGCGCGGCTGTGTCAGGTGTAGAGGGATCGCAGTTCTTC.

The rearrangement links TRBV18 to TRBJ2-2; maybe TRBD1 (5 bases). Trimming took off 4 bases at V and 3 bases at J, with 18 bases between the two ends. The length of the CDR3 is 17 residues. Germline lookup yields CDR1 KGHSH and CDR2 LQKENI. The CDR3 is CASSLTRGSSDTGELFF. In nucleotides, the CDR3 is TGTGCCAGCTCACTAACAAGGGGCAGCTCGGACACCGGGGAGCTGTTTTTT.

This clone was detected a few times. The V and J genes are TRBV9 and TRBJ1-1; TRBD1 matches at 7 bases. The CDR3 loop spans 14 amino acids. Germline-derived CDR1 and CDR2 are SGDLS and YYNGEE. Trimming took 1 base from V and 1 from J; bases not matched to a gene: 1. CDR3 protein: CASSVQGGNTEAFF. CDR3 bases: TGTGCCAGCAGCGTACAGGGGGGGAACACTGAAGCTTTCTTT.

V usage is TRBV5-5 and J usage is TRBJ2-5; D might be TRBD1 (6 bases). Germline CDR1 is SGHKS and CDR2 is YYEKEE (reference sequence). Trimming removed 2 bases from V and 2 bases from J, with 16 bases in between. The CDR3 is 16 amino acids. Here the CDR3 reads CASSLQGGRGQETQYF. The CDR3, as DNA: TGTGCCAGCAGCTTACAAGGGGGTAGAGGGCAAGAGACCCAGTACTTC.

The gene calls are TRBV5-1 and TRBJ1-1, with 8 bases lining up with TRBD1. CDR1 and CDR2 (germline): SGHRS, YFSETQ. Trimming took 0 bases from V and 5 from J; bases not matched to a gene: 12. This CDR3 is built from 17 residues. The CDR3 spells CASSLVGSGGSRTEAFF. DNA of the CDR3: TGCGCCAGCAGCTTGGTGGGGTCAGGGGGCAGTCGGACTGAAGCTTTCTTT.

The V and J genes are TRBV7-9 and TRBJ1-2; 12 nucleotides agree with TRBD1. The CDR3 contains 16 residues. V was pared by 5 bases and J by 6 bases, with 10 bases of the junction left unmatched. Germline-derived CDR1 and CDR2 are SEHNR and FQNEAQ (reference sequence). The CDR3 DNA is TGTGCCAGCAGCCCTCCGGGACAGGGGGCGCCAAATGGCTACACCTTC. It is translated as CASSPPGQGAPNGYTF.

This rearrangement joins TRBV7-2 to TRBJ2-7, with D uncertain. The CDR3 has 14 residues. Deletions cut 4 bases from V and 0 bases from J, with 10 bases between. Germline CDR1 and CDR2: SGHTA and FQGNSA. CDR3 region: CASSWARSSYEQYF. The CDR3 DNA reads as TGTGCCAGCAGCTGGGCCCGCAGCTCCTACGAGCAGTACTTC. The entire variable domain, with the rest obtained from reference TRBV7-2 and TRBJ2-7, is as follows: GAGVSQSPSNKVTEKGKDVELRCDPISGHTALYWYRQSLGQGLEFLIYFQGNSAPDKSGLPSDRFSAERTGGSVSTLTIQRTQQEDSAVYLCASSWARSSYEQYFGPGTRLTVT.

The chain joins TRBV25-1 to TRBJ1-2, with a possible D match to TRBD1 (5 bases). Trimming took off 4 bases at V and 3 bases at J, with 12 bases between the two ends. The CDR3 runs 14 residues. Germline V lookup: CDR1 MGHDK, CDR2 SYGVNS. The CDR3, as DNA: TGTGCCAGCAGTGGGGAGGGGTCCTACTATGGCTACACCTTC. Protein: CASSGEGSYYGYTF.

This clone was detected only once. This chain links TRBV2 with TRBJ1-2; D not resolved. Trimming took off 6 bases at V and 7 bases at J, with 18 bases between the two ends. The CDR3 loop spans 14 amino acids. Germline V gene sequence: CDR1 SNHLY, CDR2 FYNNEI. CDR3 sequence (DNA): TGTGCCAGCAGCTCCCCCGGGGTCGTCTTTGGCTACACCTTC. Its translation is CASSSPGVVFGYTF.